This is a list of T cell receptor beta chains from one sample in a study of T-cell memory formation after mild COVID-19. TCRdb re-called the 5' RACE reads with MiXCR, one entry per CDR3 protein. The sample has more than 400,000 distinct CDR3 sequences; about 18% are singletons. Material: PBMCs or a T cell subset sorted from them (not recorded which). These receptors were taken from an adult woman who had mild COVID-19 (a few samples of this study predate the infection). Cell type and time point are not known. The CDR3 runs from the conserved cysteine through the conserved F or W. A D gene is named only where the DNA matches it firmly. A clone size is listed for some rows: how often the clone was seen (once, few, many), or a class if it is expanded.

TRBJ2-1 | NA | 17 | TRBV7-2 | TRBD2 | CASSLLLPSGRINEQFF | TGTGCCAGCAGCCTCCTATTGCCTAGCGGGAGGATAAATGAGCAGTTCTTC
TRBJ1-2 | few | 14 | TRBV7-6 | NA | CASSLDRLNYGYTF | TGTGCCAGCAGCTTAGACCGTCTTAACTATGGCTACACCTTC
TRBJ2-3 | many | 17 | TRBV19 | TRBD1 | CASSIGFRTGLTDTQYF | TGTGCCAGTAGTATAGGCTTTCGGACAGGTCTGACAGATACGCAGTATTTT
TRBJ2-1 | NA | 14 | TRBV13 | NA | CASSLGLLVSEQFF | TGTGCCAGCAGCTTAGGCCTCTTGGTTAGTGAGCAGTTCTTC
TRBJ2-7 | NA | 13 | TRBV12-3/TRBV12-4 | NA | CASRRDESYEQYF | TGTGCCAGCAGGCGGGACGAATCCTACGAGCAGTACTTC
TRBJ1-2 | few | 13 | TRBV11-2 | NA | CASSRFERGGYTF | TGTGCCAGCAGCCGGTTCGAAAGGGGCGGCTACACCTTC
TRBJ2-3 | many | 18 | TRBV5-4 | TRBD2 | CASSLGLAGGPSTDTQYF | TGTGCCAGCAGCTTGGGGTTAGCGGGGGGGCCAAGCACAGATACGCAGTATTTT
TRBJ2-7 | NA | 13 | TRBV6-5 | NA | CASSKGLTYEQYF | TGTGCCAGCAGTAAAGGGTTGACGTACGAGCAGTACTTC
TRBJ1-5 | few | 12 | TRBV20-1 | NA | CSATGGNQPQHF | TGCAGTGCTACAGGGGGCAATCAGCCCCAGCATTTT
TRBJ2-1 | few | 18 | TRBV4-2 | TRBD2 | CASRELGGRGGFSNEQFF | TGTGCCAGCAGGGAGTTGGGCGGGAGGGGTGGTTTTTCTAATGAGCAGTTCTTC
TRBJ2-1 | many | 15 | TRBV30 | NA | CAWSVTGALNNEQFF | TGTGCCTGGAGTGTTACGGGGGCCCTTAATAATGAGCAGTTCTTC
TRBJ2-5 | NA | 15 | TRBV29-1 | TRBD1 | CSVELLQGAQETQYF | TGCAGCGTTGAATTGTTGCAGGGGGCCCAAGAGACCCAGTACTTC
TRBJ2-5 | few | 16 | TRBV15 | NA | CATSRPPGRIGETQYF | TGTGCCACCAGCAGACCTCCGGGACGGATAGGGGAGACCCAGTACTTC
TRBJ2-2 | few | 14 | TRBV20-1 | NA | CSARGGTDTGELFF | TGCAGTGCTCGAGGAGGTACGGACACCGGGGAGCTGTTTTTT
TRBJ2-3 | NA | 15 | TRBV4-3 | TRBD2 | CASSQVSSGADTQYF | TGCGCCAGCAGCCAAGTGTCTAGCGGGGCAGATACGCAGTATTTT
TRBJ2-7 | NA | 16 | TRBV6-5 | TRBD1 | CASSYGPGQGFYEQYF | TGTGCCAGCAGTTACGGTCCGGGACAGGGATTCTACGAGCAGTACTTC
TRBJ1-1 | few | 15 | TRBV5-1 | NA | CASSLGPQGNTEAFF | TGCGCCAGCAGCTTGGGGCCTCAAGGGAACACTGAAGCTTTCTTT
TRBJ2-3 | few | 11 | TRBV6-2/TRBV6-3 | NA | CASSQSGPQYF | TGTGCCAGCAGTCAAAGCGGGCCGCAGTATTTT
TRBJ1-6 | few | 15 | TRBV7-9 | NA | CASSLGGRDNSPLHF | TGTGCCAGCAGCTTAGGTGGCAGGGACAATTCACCCCTCCACTTT
TRBJ2-7 | NA | 16 | TRBV6-6 | TRBD2 | CASSTGVAGAIYEQYF | TGTGCCAGCAGTACCGGGGTAGCGGGGGCCATATACGAGCAGTACTTC
TRBJ2-1 | few | 14 | TRBV5-1 | TRBD2 | CASSPGLAGDEQFF | TGCGCCAGCAGCCCGGGACTAGCGGGAGACGAGCAGTTCTTC
TRBJ2-1 | NA | 13 | TRBV5-6 | NA | CASSRDIYNEQFF | TGTGCCAGCAGCCGGGACATTTACAATGAGCAGTTCTTC
TRBJ2-1 | few | 12 | TRBV2 | NA | CASSLTPSKQFF | TGTGCCAGCAGCCTGACCCCTTCGAAGCAGTTCTTC
TRBJ2-3 | NA | 17 | TRBV5-1 | TRBD2 | CASSLAGSSGGTDTQYF | TGCGCCAGCAGCTTGGCCGGGTCTAGCGGGGGCACAGATACGCAGTATTTT
TRBJ2-7 | NA | 15 | TRBV15 | NA | CATSRAGSGTYEQYF | TGTGCCACCAGCAGAGCGGGTTCCGGCACTTACGAGCAGTACTTC
TRBJ2-7 | NA | 12 | TRBV7-8 | NA | CASSLAEGEQYF | TGTGCCAGCAGCTTAGCGGAGGGCGAGCAGTACTTC
TRBJ1-1 | few | 16 | TRBV12-3/TRBV12-4 | NA | CASSLDTGLENTEAFF | TGTGCCAGCAGCCTAGATACAGGGTTGGAGAACACTGAAGCTTTCTTT
TRBJ1-2 | few | 17 | TRBV5-1 | NA | CASSMAGSGSLLYGYTF | TGCGCCAGCAGCATGGCTGGGTCGGGCTCCCTGTTGTATGGCTACACCTTC
TRBJ2-6 | NA | 17 | TRBV5-5 | NA | CASSLALGGTGANVLTF | TGTGCCAGCAGCTTGGCCCTTGGGGGGACTGGGGCCAACGTCCTGACTTTC
TRBJ1-2 | few | 14 | TRBV5-1 | NA | CASSLGAPEGGYTF | TGCGCCAGCAGCTTGGGGGCCCCCGAGGGGGGCTACACCTTC
TRBJ2-1 | few | 17 | TRBV12-5 | NA | CASGLNPGQSSYNEQFF | TGTGCTAGTGGCTTGAACCCAGGACAGAGCTCCTACAATGAGCAGTTCTTC
TRBJ2-7 | NA | 15 | TRBV12-3/TRBV12-4 | NA | CASSSAGKMVYEQYF | TGTGCCAGCAGTTCGGCGGGGAAGATGGTCTACGAGCAGTACTTC
TRBJ2-7 | NA | 14 | TRBV25-1 | TRBD2 | CASAWGGASYEQYF | TGTGCCAGTGCTTGGGGGGGAGCCTCCTACGAGCAGTACTTC
TRBJ2-5 | NA | 13 | TRBV4-3 | NA | CASSQGVGETQYF | TGCGCCAGCAGCCAAGGGGTGGGAGAGACCCAGTACTTC
TRBJ2-1 | few | 14 | TRBV18 | NA | CASSPLAADNEQFF | TGTGCCAGCTCACCACTAGCGGCCGACAATGAGCAGTTCTTC
TRBJ1-5 | NA | 14 | TRBV20-1 | NA | CSASISNSNQPQHF | TGCAGTGCTAGTATCTCTAATAGCAATCAGCCCCAGCATTTT
TRBJ2-2 | NA | 15 | TRBV29-1 | NA | CSVSKREKYTGELFF | TGCAGCGTTTCCAAACGGGAGAAGTACACCGGGGAGCTGTTTTTT
TRBJ2-7 | few | 14 | TRBV12-3/TRBV12-4 | TRBD1 | CASRYRGQLYEQYF | TGTGCCAGCAGGTACAGGGGGCAGCTATACGAGCAGTACTTC
TRBJ2-7 | few | 12 | TRBV30 | NA | CAWSVGLGEQYF | TGTGCCTGGAGTGTCGGACTCGGCGAGCAGTACTTC